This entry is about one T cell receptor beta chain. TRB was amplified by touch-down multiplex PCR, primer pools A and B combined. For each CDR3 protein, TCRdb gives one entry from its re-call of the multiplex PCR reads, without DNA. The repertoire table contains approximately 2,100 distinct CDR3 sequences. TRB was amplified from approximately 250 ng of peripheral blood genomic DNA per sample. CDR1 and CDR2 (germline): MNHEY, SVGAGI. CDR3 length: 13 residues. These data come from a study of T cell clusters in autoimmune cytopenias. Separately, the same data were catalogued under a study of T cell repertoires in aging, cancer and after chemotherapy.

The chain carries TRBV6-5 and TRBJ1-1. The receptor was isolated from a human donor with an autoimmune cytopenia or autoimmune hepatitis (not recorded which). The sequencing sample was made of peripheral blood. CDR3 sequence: CASSITDAFEAFF.